What follows describes a single T cell receptor beta chain. These data originate in a study of technical replicates of blood from a few donors. V shed 5 bases and J shed 0 bases, with 11 bases lying between them. This CDR3 is built from 14 residues. Germline-derived CDR1 and CDR2 are SGHRS and YFSETQ. Some clones are missing from TCRdb's copy, which holds only in-frame ones; the method was immunoSEQ multiplex PCR. The repertoire consists of some 74,000 clones, with roughly 90% occurring once and the leading ten covering over 0.35%. This sequence originates from a human donor in good health. The source material was T cells isolated from PBMCs. The gene calls are TRBV5-1 and TRBJ1-2; the D gene is possibly TRBD1 (6 bases). CDR3 loop: CASSTGTSNYGYTF. CDR3 in DNA: TGCGCCAGCAGTACCGGGACATCTAACTATGGCTACACCTTC.